The 11 T cell receptor beta chains below come from one sample, sequenced in a study of blood T cells in healthy people across ages. A second roughly 7 to 12 cycle PCR used barcoded and J-beta primers. TCRdb itself ran the 5' RACE reads through MiXCR, one entry per CDR3 protein. Of about 780,000 distinct CDR3 sequences listed, 20% to 30% are singletons. This same sample was also taken into another study, of T cells of mothers and their children.

Sequenced material: blood. The receptors originated from a boy aged 10-17 years in good health.

The rearrangement links TRBV21-1 to TRBJ2-5; the table's D call, TRBD1, was not checked against the DNA. TRBV21-1 represents a pseudogene. The CDR3 loop spans 17 amino acids. CDR3 DNA sequence: TGTGCCAGAAGATCTCCGGGCCCCGGGGGTCTCCAAGAGACCCAGTACTTC. Its protein product is CARRSPGPGGLQETQYF.

There are a few counts of this clonotype. The chain is built from TRBV12-3 or TRBV12-4 and TRBJ2-6; the D is unclear. V lost 6 bases, J lost 4 bases, and 7 bases lay in between. CDR3 length: 13 amino acids. The CDR3 DNA sequence: TGTGCCAGCAGAAAGGAGGGGGCCAACGTCCTGACTTTC. Amino acid sequence: CASRKEGANVLTF.

This chain's CDR3 is CASSLAPATGYTF. The CDR3 nucleotides read TGTGCCAGCAGCTTAGCCCCCGCAACTGGCTACACCTTC. This chain joins TRBV7-2 and TRBJ1-2; D uncertain. CDR3 length equals 13 residues. V was cut by 0 bases and J by 7 bases, with 9 bases left in between. Germline values: CDR1 SGHTA, CDR2 FQGNSA.

The gene calls are TRBV13 and TRBJ1-3; D is perhaps TRBD1 (5 bases). The CDR3 has 15 amino acids. The V end lost 4 bases, the J end lost 1 base, and 11 bases lay between the germline ends. Germline assignment: CDR1 PRHDT and CDR2 FYEKMQ (reference sequence). CDR3 loop: CASSSGRGSGNTIYF. Here the CDR3 DNA reads TGTGCCAGCAGCTCCGGACGGGGGTCTGGAAACACCATATATTTT.

With regard to this clonotype: At one end, the junction sequence differs from germline, possibly due to a read error. The chain joins TRBV7-8 to TRBJ1-5; tentative D call: TRBD1 (6 bases). The CDR3 is made up of 15 amino acids. Germline assignment: CDR1 SGHVS and CDR2 FQNEAQ. The CDR3 loop reads CARSHRWDKNQPQHF. Written as DNA, the CDR3 is TGTGCCCGCAGCCACCGTTGGGACAAGAATCAGCCCCAGCACTTT.

V usage is TRBV6-6 and J usage is TRBJ2-7; 9 bases agree with TRBD2. The CDR3 runs 16 residues. J lost 7 bases, V lost 7 bases, and 17 bases had no gene match. CDR1 and CDR2 from the germline V gene are MNHNY and SVGAGI (reference sequence). In nucleotides, the CDR3 is TGTGCCAGCACCCAAGCTAGGCCTAGCGGGGTACGTGAGCAGTACTTC. This translates into CASTQARPSGVREQYF.

V usage is TRBV23-1 and J usage is TRBJ2-7; a possible D gene is TRBD2 (5 bases). TRBV23-1 is recorded as an ORF, its role being uncertain. The CDR3 sequence is 14 residues long. Trimming removed 7 bases from V and 6 bases from J, with 19 bases in between. The CDR3 sequence is CASISPYTGCEQYF. The DNA for the CDR3 is TGCGCCAGCATCTCACCCTATACGGGGTGCGAGCAGTACTTC.

This clonotype has a count of ten or more. This chain links TRBV7-2 with TRBJ2-5, with a possible D match to TRBD1 (5 bases). Per the germline V gene, CDR1 is SGHTA and CDR2 is FQGNSA. V lost 1 base to trimming and J lost 2 bases, with 14 bases between them. The CDR3 has 16 amino acids. The CDR3 DNA reads as TGTGCCAGCAGCTTAGAAAGGGGCAGGTATCAAGAGACCCAGTACTTC. It codes for CASSLERGRYQETQYF. The full variable domain, completed using reference TRBV7-2 and TRBJ2-5, is GAGVSQSPSNKVTEKGKDVELRCDPISGHTALYWYRQSLGQGLEFLIYFQGNSAPDKSGLPSDRFSAERTGGSVSTLTIQRTQQEDSAVYLCASSLERGRYQETQYFGPGTRLLVL.

In this sample, this clonotype turned up a few times. The gene calls are TRBV7-9 and TRBJ2-1; D unresolved. Trimming removed 2 bases at V and 7 bases at J, with 12 bases between. The CDR3 sequence is 14 residues long. Germline V gene lookup returns CDR1 SEHNR and CDR2 FQNEAQ (reference sequence). Here the CDR3 DNA reads TGTGCCAGCAGCTTAATCCACCCCAAGAATGAGCAGTTCTTC. Translated, it gives CASSLIHPKNEQFF.

The gene calls are TRBV19 and TRBJ1-2; perhaps TRBD1 as D (6 bases). The CDR3 has 16 amino acids. V was pared by 2 bases and J by 2 bases, with 15 bases between. The germline V gene has CDR1 LNHDA and CDR2 SQIVND (reference sequence). CDR3 amino acids: CASSINHLDRNYGYTF. As DNA, the CDR3 is TGTGCCAGTAGTATAAACCACCTAGACAGGAACTATGGCTACACCTTC.

This clonotype has ten or more counts. The chain has TRBV3-1 and TRBJ1-6, with unresolved D. V was clipped by 1 base and J by 7 bases, with 2 bases between them. The CDR3 contains 12 residues. Looked up from germline, CDR1 is LGHDT and CDR2 is YNNKEL (reference sequence). The CDR3 DNA is TGTGCCAGCAGCCAAGTAAATTCACCCCTCCACTTT. As protein: CASSQVNSPLHF.